The 30 T cell receptor beta chains presented below share a single source sample, sequenced in a study of metastatic and nonmetastatic thyroid tumors. Every patient was untreated before thyroid surgery. MiXCR reprocessed the PCR reads for TCRdb. The sample consists of about 19,000 clones, approximately 15% of them appearing once. Sequencing was performed on blood. The receptors were sampled from a male donor with papillary thyroid cancer or a benign thyroid nodule (not recorded which). Some clones in this sample may be carry-over from other donors' samples.

This clone was counted many times. V gene TRBV11-2 combines with J gene TRBJ1-3; no firm D call. Deletions cut 3 bases from V and 2 bases from J, with 14 bases between. This CDR3 comprises 16 residues. Germline lookup yields CDR1 SGHAT and CDR2 FQNNGV. The CDR3 DNA is TGTGCCAGCAGCTTGACCACTACAGTGACTGGAAACACCATATATTTT. Its translation is CASSLTTTVTGNTIYF.

This clone was seen a handful of times. A read error may be the cause here, since a much bigger clone is one base away. The rearrangement links TRBV5-4 to TRBJ2-7; a weak D match, TRBD1 (7 bases). Germline CDR1 and CDR2: SGHNT and YYREEE (reference sequence). The CDR3 contains 17 residues. The CDR3 reads CASSLRAGQKATYAQYF. The CDR3 bases are TGTGCCAGCAGCTTGAGGGCGGGACAGAAAGCGACCTACGCGCAGTACTTC.

There are many counts of this clone. V and J are TRBV27 and TRBJ2-1; D gene ambiguous. Per the germline V gene, CDR1 is MNHEY and CDR2 is SMNVEV (reference sequence). The V end was cut by 5 bases, the J end by 0 bases, with 14 bases between. CDR3 length equals 16 residues. The CDR3 spells CASSLRAFVSYNEQFF. For the CDR3, the DNA is TGTGCCAGCAGTCTTAGGGCCTTCGTCTCCTACAATGAGCAGTTCTTC.

This clone was counted many times. A read error may explain this, as a much larger clone is one base away. This chain joins TRBV19 and TRBJ2-5, with D maybe TRBD1 (6 bases). The CDR3 consists of 15 residues. V gave up 4 bases and J gave up 0 bases, with 12 bases separating them. Germline V CDR1 and CDR2: LNHDA, SQIVND (reference sequence). The CDR3 region has the DNA TGTGCCAGTAGTAGGGGACAAACGTACCAAGAGACCCAGTACTTC. Its protein product is CASSRGQTYQETQYF.

At least ten counts were recorded for this clone. The CDR3 coding sequence is TGTGCCACCAGTGACTCCGAGCCCGAGCAGTTCTTC. Translating it yields CATSDSEPEQFF. V gene TRBV24-1 combines with J gene TRBJ2-1; no reliable D call. CDR1 and CDR2 (germline): KGHDR, SFDVKD. Trimming pared 4 bases from V and 10 bases from J, leaving 10 bases between. CDR3 length: 12 residues.

With regard to this clone: A read error is possible here, since a much larger clone lies one base away. Given the absence of the conserved phenylalanine or tryptophan at the CDR3 end, a read error is likely. The J gene is TRBJ1-5, the V gene TRBV30; D gene uncertain. The germline V gene encodes CDR1 GTSNPN and CDR2 SVGIG (reference sequence). The V end lost 1 base, the J end lost 3 bases, and 7 bases lay between the germline ends. The CDR3 loop spans 13 amino acids. In DNA, the CDR3 is TGTGCCTGGAGTGCTTGGATCAATCAGCCCCAGCATCTT. Translating gives CAWSAWINQPQHL.

J is TRBJ1-1 and V is TRBV5-4, with 10 positions matching TRBD1. This CDR3 has 17 residues. V gave up 1 base and J gave up 3 bases; unmatched junction bases: 9. The germline CDR1 and CDR2 sequences are SGHNT and YYREEE (reference sequence). CDR3 amino acids: CASSLKGTGVRDTEAFF. CDR3 nucleotide sequence: TGTGCCAGCAGCTTGAAAGGGACAGGGGTAAGGGACACTGAAGCTTTCTTT.

This clone was seen many times. The rearrangement joins TRBV7-6 to TRBJ2-7, with TRBD2 matching over 9 bases. The CDR3 has 15 amino acids. The V gene's germline CDR1 is SGHVS and CDR2 FNYEAQ. The trim removed 7 bases at V and 4 bases at J, leaving 11 bases unmatched. The chain's CDR3 is CASTRISGSTYEQYF. The CDR3 DNA is TGTGCCAGCACCCGCATTAGCGGGAGTACGTACGAGCAGTACTTC. Full variable domain (remainder filled in from reference TRBV7-6 and TRBJ2-7): GAGVSQSPRYKVTKRGQDVALRCDPISGHVSLYWYRQALGQGPEFLTYFNYEAQQDKSGLPNDRFSAERPEGSISTLTIQRTEQRDSAMYRCASTRISGSTYEQYFGPGTRLTVT.

This clone was seen repeatedly, ten times or more. The chain joins TRBV6-2 or TRBV6-3 to TRBJ2-1, with TRBD1 identical over 8 bases. The CDR3 totals 14 residues. Germline CDR1 and CDR2: MNHEY and SVGEGT. Germline trimming cut 7 bases from V and 5 bases from J; bases unmatched to any gene: 7. The CDR3 sequence: CASNRQGTHNEQFF. The CDR3 DNA follows: TGTGCCAGCAACCGACAGGGGACCCACAATGAGCAGTTCTTC.

In this sample, this clone turned up once. The J gene is TRBJ2-4, the V gene TRBV12-5; D remains ambiguous. The length of the CDR3 is 13 residues. The V end lost 7 bases, the J end lost 3 bases, and 10 bases lay between the germline ends. Germline assignment: CDR1 LGHNT and CDR2 FRNRAP. The CDR3, as DNA: TGTGCTAGTGCCCAGGACGACAAAAACATTCAGTACTTC. Protein: CASAQDDKNIQYF.

This clone was observed many times. The V gene is TRBV28, the J gene TRBJ1-1; D unclear. This CDR3 has 14 residues. Germline loops: CDR1 MDHEN, CDR2 SYDVKM. V lost 8 bases, J lost 1 base, and 14 bases lay in between. Written as DNA, the CDR3 is TGTGCCAGCCAATTTAATATGAGGAACACTGAAGCTTTCTTT. Protein: CASQFNMRNTEAFF.

This clone was recorded at least ten times. The rearrangement joins TRBV25-1 to TRBJ1-1; D gene uncertain. This CDR3 is 13 amino acids long. From germline, CDR1 is MGHDK and CDR2 SYGVNS. The V end was cut by 1 base, the J end by 4 bases, with 7 bases between. CDR3 residues: CASSESAFTEAFF. In nucleotides, the CDR3 is TGTGCCAGCAGTGAATCAGCGTTCACTGAAGCTTTCTTT.

This clone was seen many times. The chain uses TRBV12-3 or TRBV12-4 and TRBJ2-1; no definite D call. The V end was cut by 5 bases, the J end by 5 bases, with 13 bases between. The CDR3 totals 14 residues. CDR3 sequence: CASSPLGSNNEQFF. CDR3 coding DNA: TGTGCCAGCAGTCCCCTCGGCAGCAACAATGAGCAGTTCTTC.

This clone was counted ten times or more. The chain carries TRBV5-1 and TRBJ2-6; D is undetermined. The V end lost 4 bases, the J end lost 1 base, and 3 bases lay between the germline ends. The CDR3 length is 13 residues. The V gene's germline CDR1 is SGHRS and CDR2 YFSETQ. The CDR3 nucleotides read TGCGCCAGCAGCCATTCTGGGGCCAACGTCCTGACTTTC. As protein: CASSHSGANVLTF.

There are many counts of this clone. This rearrangement joins TRBV3-1 to TRBJ2-1; D is possibly TRBD1 or TRBD2 (5 bases each). The V gene's germline CDR1 is LGHDT and CDR2 YNNKEL (reference sequence). V was pared by 6 bases and J by 5 bases, with 14 bases between. This CDR3 region has 14 residues. CDR3 amino acids: CASRSSGTNNEQFF. The CDR3 bases are TGTGCCAGCAGGAGTTCCGGGACCAACAATGAGCAGTTCTTC.

V usage is TRBV5-1 and J usage is TRBJ2-3; the D is unclear. The CDR3 totals 12 residues. The germline gives CDR1 SGHRS, CDR2 YFSETQ. Trimming cost V 5 bases and J 2 bases, with 6 bases left between them. CDR3 sequence: CASRLNTDTQYF. As DNA, the CDR3 is TGCGCCAGCAGACTGAACACAGATACGCAGTATTTT.

This clone was recorded only once. A read error may explain this, as a much larger clone is one base away. The chain employs TRBV5-1 and TRBJ1-2, with a tentative D call TRBD1 (6 bases). Trimming left V 2 bases short and J 9 bases short, with 17 bases between. The germline CDR1 and CDR2 sequences are SGHRS and YFSETQ. The CDR3 contains 14 residues. CDR3 region: CASSFRGSSRSYTF. In DNA, the CDR3 is TGCGCCAGCAGCTTTAGGGGGTCCTCTAGGAGCTACACCTTC.

This clone counts as medium-sized. V gene TRBV4-1 combines with J gene TRBJ2-7; 8 bases align to TRBD2. The germline V gene encodes CDR1 MGHRA and CDR2 YSYEKL. Trimming at V came to 0 bases and at J to 3 bases, leaving 4 bases not matched to a gene. CDR3 size: 15 residues. CDR3 loop: CASSQETSGIYEQYF. The CDR3 DNA reads TGCGCCAGCAGCCAAGAAACTAGCGGAATCTACGAGCAGTACTTC.

Many counts were recorded for this clone. J is TRBJ2-2 and V is TRBV6-4, with D unresolved. Trimming left V 2 bases short and J 6 bases short, with 10 bases between. In germline, CDR1 is MRHNA, CDR2 SNTAGT. The CDR3 loop spans 14 amino acids. The CDR3 sequence is CASSDRFDAGELFF. For the CDR3, the DNA is TGTGCCAGCAGTGACAGGTTCGATGCCGGGGAGCTGTTTTTT.

This clone has at least ten counts. The V gene is TRBV28, the J gene TRBJ1-1, with D perhaps matching TRBD1 (6 bases). Germline CDR1 MDHEN, CDR2 SYDVKM. The CDR3 totals 11 residues. Trimming took off 10 bases at V and 12 bases at J, with 18 bases between the two ends. CDR3 nucleotides: TGTGCCACCAGGGGCCCCCGAGAAACTTTCTTT. Protein: CATRGPRETFF.

This clone was recorded many times. The rearrangement joins TRBV5-1 to TRBJ2-1; no firm D call. The germline CDR1 and CDR2 sequences are SGHRS and YFSETQ. The V end was cut by 4 bases, the J end by 4 bases, with 12 bases between. The CDR3 length is 14 residues. CDR3 nucleotides: TGCGCCAGCAGCCTAGGGCAGACATACAATGAGCAGTTCTTC. Amino acids: CASSLGQTYNEQFF.

This clone was picked up many times. Because the CDR3 is missing its conserved closing phenylalanine or tryptophan, this is likely a read error. Because the CDR3's place on the DNA is in doubt, the DNA is left out and the CDR3 is given as listed by TCRdb. This chain links TRBV9 with TRBJ2-7; the table's TRBD1 call for D was not verified on the DNA. The CDR3 has 9 residues if both end residues are counted. From germline, CDR1 is SGDLS and CDR2 YYNGEE. This CDR3 is CASSVDPGG.

This clone appeared many times. The gene calls are TRBV4-1 and TRBJ2-1; 7 bases match TRBD2. With V trimmed by 0 bases and J by 9 bases, 2 bases remained unmatched. In germline, CDR1 is MGHRA, CDR2 YSYEKL. The CDR3 runs to 13 residues. The CDR3 sequence: CASSQELAIEQFF. In DNA form, the CDR3 reads TGCGCCAGCAGCCAAGAACTAGCGATTGAGCAGTTCTTC.

This clone has a count of ten or more. J is TRBJ2-1 and V is TRBV5-5; D not resolved. Trimming left V 5 bases short and J 4 bases short, with 19 bases between. CDR1 and CDR2 from the germline V gene are SGHKS and YYEKEE (reference sequence). There are 16 residues in the CDR3. The CDR3 DNA reads TGTGCCAGCAGTCCCCACCAGGAGAGGATATACAATGAGCAGTTCTTC. This codes for CASSPHQERIYNEQFF. Together with reference TRBV5-5 and TRBJ2-1, the CDR3 gives the full variable domain: DAGVTQSPTHLIKTRGQQVTLRCSPISGHKSVSWYQQVLGQGPQFIFQYYEKEERGRGNFPDRFSARQFPNYSSELNVNALLLGDSALYLCASSPHQERIYNEQFFGPGTRLTVL.

The chain combines TRBV5-1 with TRBJ2-1; 10 nucleotides align to TRBD2. V gave up 4 bases and J gave up 5 bases; unmatched junction bases: 3. Per the germline V gene, CDR1 is SGHRS and CDR2 is YFSETQ. CDR3 length equals 14 residues. CDR3 DNA: TGCGCCAGCAGCATCAGCGGGGGGGACAATGAGCAGTTCTTC. This codes for CASSISGGDNEQFF.

The table lists this clone with many counts. The chain carries TRBV7-9 and TRBJ1-1; D ambiguous. V gave up 4 bases and J gave up 7 bases, with 16 bases separating them. Germline V gene lookup returns CDR1 SEHNR and CDR2 FQNEAQ (reference sequence). The CDR3 length is 14 residues. As DNA, the CDR3 is TGTGCCAGCAGCTCGCCCACAGCGGCGGTTGAAGCTTTCTTT. It yields the protein CASSSPTAAVEAFF.

In this sample, this clone turned up many times. J is TRBJ2-7 and V is TRBV5-4, with D uncertain. From germline, CDR1 is SGHNT and CDR2 YYREEE (reference sequence). There are 15 residues in the CDR3. With 0 bases removed from V and 0 bases from J, the gap between germline ends came to 10 bases. DNA of the CDR3: TGTGCCAGCAGCTTGGACTTTGCCTCCTCCTACGAGCAGTACTTC. This encodes CASSLDFASSYEQYF.

Many counts were recorded for this clone. The chain recombines TRBV2 with TRBJ2-3; TRBD2 might be the D (6 bases). V shed 6 bases and J shed 3 bases, with 13 bases lying between them. The germline V gene has CDR1 SNHLY and CDR2 FYNNEI. The CDR3 runs to 14 residues. The DNA for the CDR3 is TGTGCCAGCAGGCGGACTACGAATACAGATACGCAGTATTTT. It yields the protein CASRRTTNTDTQYF.

This clone was detected many times. This chain joins TRBV6-1 and TRBJ1-2, with 7 bases matching TRBD1. Germline CDR1 is MNHNS and CDR2 is SASEGT. Trimming took 7 bases from V and 8 from J; bases not matched to a gene: 10. This CDR3 contains 13 residues. The CDR3 reads CASTSDRVRGYTF. The CDR3 DNA is TGTGCCAGCACCTCAGACAGGGTGCGCGGCTACACCTTC.

The sample holds many counts of this clone. The rearrangement joins TRBV28 to TRBJ1-2; D possibly corresponds to TRBD1 (5 bases). The germline CDR1 and CDR2 sequences are MDHEN and SYDVKM. Trimming took 7 bases from V and 6 from J, leaving 12 bases between them. This CDR3 has 12 residues. This chain's CDR3 is CASMAGIHGYTF. The CDR3 region has the DNA TGTGCCAGCATGGCAGGGATTCATGGCTACACCTTC.